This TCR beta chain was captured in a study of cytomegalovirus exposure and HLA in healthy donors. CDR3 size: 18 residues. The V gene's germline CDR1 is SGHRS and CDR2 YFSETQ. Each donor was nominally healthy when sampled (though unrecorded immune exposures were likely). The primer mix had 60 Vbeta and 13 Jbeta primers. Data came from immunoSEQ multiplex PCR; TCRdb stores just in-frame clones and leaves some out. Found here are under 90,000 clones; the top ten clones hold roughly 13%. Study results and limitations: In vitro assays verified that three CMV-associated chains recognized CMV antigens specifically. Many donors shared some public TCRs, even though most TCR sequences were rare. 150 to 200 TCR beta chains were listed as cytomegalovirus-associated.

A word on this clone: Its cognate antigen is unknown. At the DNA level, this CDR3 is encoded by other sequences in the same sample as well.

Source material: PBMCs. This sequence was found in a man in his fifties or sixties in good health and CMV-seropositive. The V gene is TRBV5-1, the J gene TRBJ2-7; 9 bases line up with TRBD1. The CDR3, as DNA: TGCGTCCCTAGTTCGTCACCTATATCGGGACAGGGTACGTACGAGCAGTACTTC. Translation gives CVPSSSPISGQGTYEQYF.